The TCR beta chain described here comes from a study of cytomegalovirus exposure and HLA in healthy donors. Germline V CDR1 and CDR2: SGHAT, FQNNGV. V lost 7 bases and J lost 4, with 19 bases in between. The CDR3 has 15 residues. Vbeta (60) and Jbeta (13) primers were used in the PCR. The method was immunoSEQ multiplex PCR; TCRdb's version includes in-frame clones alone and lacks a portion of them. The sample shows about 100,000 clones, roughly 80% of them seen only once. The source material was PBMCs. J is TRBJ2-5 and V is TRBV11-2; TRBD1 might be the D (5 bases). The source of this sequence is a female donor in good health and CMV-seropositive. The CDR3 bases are TGTGCCAGCAACCCCAAGGGGTTAAAAGGAGAGACCCAGTACTTC. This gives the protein CASNPKGLKGETQYF.